The present TCR beta chain was sequenced within a study of vaccination effects on CD4 cells after COVID-19. When around 10 days of culture had elapsed, CD4+ T cells were isolated. The participants, recipients of two vaccine doses, got either BNT162b2 or mRNA-1273. The table came from immunoSEQ multiplex PCR; TCRdb's copy has only in-frame clones and leaves some out. The profile covers about 66,000 clones, with approximately 79% appearing a single time and approximately 2.4% taken by the ten largest. The V segment lost 4 bases and the J segment 2 bases; nucleotides outside the gene matches: 6. This CDR3 region has 15 residues. CDR1 LNHDA and CDR2 SQIVND come from the germline V gene (reference sequence). For this clone: What it recognizes is unknown.

V is TRBV19 and J is TRBJ2-3; 7 bases are shared with TRBD2. The material was CD4+ T cells from PBMCs cultured without peptide, obtained after COVID-19 vaccination. This clonotype was obtained from a human donor who received a COVID-19 vaccine. Here the CDR3 DNA reads TGTGCCAGTAGTACACGGGGGAGGGCCACAGATACGCAGTATTTT. This sequence encodes CASSTRGRATDTQYF. The whole variable domain, remainder taken from reference TRBV19 and TRBJ2-3, is DGGITQSPKYLFRKEGQNVTLSCEQNLNHDAMYWYRQDPGQGLRLIYYSQIVNDFQKGDIAEGYSVSREKKESFPLTVTSAQKNPTAFYLCASSTRGRATDTQYFGPGTRLTVL.